This T cell receptor beta chain derives from a study of CD8 T cells in ankylosing spondylitis. Notes on this clonotype: The antigen is unknown.

Scientists made TCR beta libraries using quantitative 5'-RACE with molecular barcodes. TCRdb reprocessed the 5' RACE reads via MiXCR and lists one record per CDR3 protein. The sample holds some 240,000 distinct CDR3 sequences, 20% to 30% seen once. The CDR3 runs to 13 residues. Trimming removed 4 bases from V and 2 bases from J, with 11 bases in between. Germline assignment: CDR1 DFQATT and CDR2 SNEGSKA (reference sequence). Findings of the study overall: A number of the motif variants had already been described in reactive arthritis synovial fluid and blood. With a CD8+ phenotype, disease-linked clones were relatively rare in peripheral blood.

The chain is built from TRBV20-1 and TRBJ2-5; D may be TRBD1 (6 bases). The TCR originated in a male donor with ankylosing spondylitis or in good health (not recorded which). The sample consisted of blood, either unsorted or a sorted T cell fraction (not recorded which). The CDR3 reads CSATPGTQETQYF. In DNA form, the CDR3 reads TGCAGTGCTACGCCCGGGACACAAGAGACCCAGTACTTC.